The TCR beta chain described here comes from a study of lymphopenia after photon versus proton radiotherapy. The junction had 9 bases not matched to a gene; V was cut back by 2 bases and J by 10 bases. The CDR3 runs to 15 residues. The germline V gene encodes CDR1 SGHAT and CDR2 FQDESV (reference sequence). Repertoires were generated with immunoSEQ multiplex PCR, while TCRdb's copy carries only in-frame clones and drops some. The data show 35,000 to 50,000 clones, over 75% seen once. This specimen was peripheral blood, taken from a patient treated with proton-based radiotherapy. This sequence joins TRBV11-1 and TRBJ2-1, with 9 bases fitting TRBD2. This TCR was recovered from a woman in her 70s with pancreatic cancer. CDR3 nucleotide sequence: TGTGCCAGCAGCTTAAGTGCTAGCGGGGCATCCGAGCAGTTCTTC. It codes for CASSLSASGASEQFF.